Presented here are 14 T cell receptor beta chains from one specimen sequenced in a study of T cell changes during pregnancy in multiple sclerosis (dated by TCRdb to about 2019). The library was produced with the immunoSEQ multiplex PCR assay. TCRdb mirrors the immuneACCESS table, restricted to in-frame sequences. Some clones are absent from its copies; in checked studies, under half trace to an unresolved V gene, and the reason for the others is unknown. Within this sample are 60,000 to 85,000 clones, with roughly 92% of them counted one time only. 3.7% of the sample is in the top ten clones. The source material was peripheral blood, sampled after pregnancy. These receptors all stem from a female donor in good health, enrolled as a control in a pregnancy study.

There are a few counts of this clone. The rearrangement joins TRBV7-9 to TRBJ1-2, with D perhaps TRBD1 (5 bases). The germline gives CDR1 SEHNR, CDR2 FQNEAQ (reference sequence). This CDR3 spans 15 amino acids. V gave up 5 bases and J gave up 3 bases, with 16 bases separating them. The CDR3 here is CASSLLNLGDYGYTF. In DNA, the CDR3 is TGTGCCAGCAGCCTCCTGAACTTAGGGGACTATGGCTACACCTTC.

The gene calls are TRBV5-7 and TRBJ2-7; D possibly corresponds to TRBD2 (5 bases). TRBV5-7 is an ORF, and what it does is uncertain. CDR3 length: 16 amino acids. V lost 0 bases and J lost 5, with 18 bases in between. CDR3 loop: CASSLECNMPGNEQYF. Here the CDR3 DNA reads TGTGCCAGCAGCTTGGAATGTAACATGCCCGGGAACGAGCAGTACTTC.

The chain is built from TRBV9 and TRBJ2-3, with 9 bases matching TRBD2. With V trimmed by 8 bases and J by 5 bases, 15 bases remained unmatched. CDR1 SGDLS and CDR2 YYNGEE come from the germline V gene. This CDR3 region has 16 residues. The CDR3 coding sequence is TGTGCCAGTAGCAGGGACGGGGCGGGAGGGGGAGATACGCAGTATTTT. Translation gives CASSRDGAGGGDTQYF.

The chain joins TRBV7-2 to TRBJ1-4, with 9 bases aligning to TRBD1. This CDR3 region has 18 residues. CDR1 and CDR2 (germline): SGHTA, FQGNSA. V lost 4 bases to trimming and J lost 1 base; unmatched junction nucleotides: 10. CDR3 in DNA: TGTGCCAGCAGCTCGCCGACAGGGGGAGTATTAACTAATGAAAAACTGTTTTTT. It encodes CASSSPTGGVLTNEKLFF.

The chain has TRBV9 and TRBJ2-1; the D gene is possibly TRBD2 (5 bases). The V gene lost 2 bases and the J gene lost 5 bases, with 11 bases spanning the gap. The CDR3 length is 14 residues. Germline V gene sequence: CDR1 SGDLS, CDR2 YYNGEE. The CDR3: CASSVGLLDNEQFF. The CDR3, as DNA: TGTGCCAGCAGCGTTGGACTTCTGGACAATGAGCAGTTCTTC.

The chain links TRBV5-6 to TRBJ2-3; maybe TRBD1 (5 bases). This CDR3 has 16 residues. Germline lookup yields CDR1 SGHDT and CDR2 YYEEEE. Trimming removed 0 bases from V and 1 base from J, with 12 bases in between. CDR3 region: CASSLEQGSGTDTQYF. The CDR3 DNA sequence: TGTGCCAGCAGCTTGGAGCAGGGCTCCGGCACAGATACGCAGTATTTT.

The chain is built from TRBV28 and TRBJ1-3; TRBD1 matches 7 bases. Germline V gene data show CDR1 as MDHEN and CDR2 as SYDVKM. The CDR3 runs 15 residues. V dropped 1 base and J dropped 4; count of bases not matched to a gene: 4. Here the CDR3 reads CASSLFRGHGNTIYF. In nucleotides, the CDR3 is TGTGCCAGCAGTTTATTTAGGGGGCACGGAAACACCATATATTTT. The entire variable domain, with the rest obtained from reference TRBV28 and TRBJ1-3, is as follows: DVKVTQSSRYLVKRTGEKVFLECVQDMDHENMFWYRQDPGLGLRLIYFSYDVKMKEKGDIPEGYSVSREKKERFSLILESASTNQTSMYLCASSLFRGHGNTIYFGEGSWLTVV.

The chain joins TRBV19 to TRBJ1-1; 11 nucleotides align to TRBD1. The germline CDR1 and CDR2 sequences are LNHDA and SQIVND (reference sequence). Unmatched junction bases numbered 8, after V lost 3 bases and J lost 5 bases. The CDR3 is 16 amino acids. CDR3 sequence: CASSMGTGTGGTEAFF. Written as DNA, the CDR3 is TGTGCCAGTAGTATGGGAACCGGGACAGGGGGGACTGAAGCTTTCTTT.

This chain connects TRBV28 to TRBJ2-7; 9 bases map to TRBD2. Germline CDR1 MDHEN, CDR2 SYDVKM. J was trimmed by 6 bases and V by 4 bases; bases with no gene match: 19. The CDR3 sequence is 18 residues long. CDR3 sequence reads: CASSSTPLTSGRRGEQYF. The CDR3 DNA is TGTGCCAGCAGTTCCACACCCTTGACTAGCGGTCGGCGAGGCGAGCAGTACTTC. Variable domain in full (rest from reference TRBV28 and TRBJ2-7): DVKVTQSSRYLVKRTGEKVFLECVQDMDHENMFWYRQDPGLGLRLIYFSYDVKMKEKGDIPEGYSVSREKKERFSLILESASTNQTSMYLCASSSTPLTSGRRGEQYFGPGTRLTVT.

The chain uses TRBV19 and TRBJ1-2, with TRBD1 matching 8 bases. CDR3 length: 14 residues. Germline V gene data show CDR1 as LNHDA and CDR2 as SQIVND (reference sequence). The trim removed 3 bases at V and 2 bases at J, leaving 2 bases unmatched. As DNA, the CDR3 is TGTGCCAGTAGTATGGACAGGGCCAACTATGGCTACACCTTC. It translates to CASSMDRANYGYTF.

The genes are TRBV27 and TRBJ2-7; TRBD2 matches at 12 bases. With V trimmed by 6 bases and J by 4 bases, 7 bases remained unmatched. Germline CDR1 reads MNHEY; CDR2 reads SMNVEV (reference sequence). The CDR3 extends over 15 amino acids. The CDR3 region is CASRGLAGSGYEQYF. CDR3 DNA: TGTGCCAGCAGAGGACTAGCGGGATCGGGATACGAGCAGTACTTC.

The chain has TRBV7-8 and TRBJ2-3; D is possibly TRBD2 (6 bases). The germline V gene encodes CDR1 SGHVS and CDR2 FQNEAQ. The V end was cut by 8 bases, the J end by 1 base, with 16 bases between. The CDR3 totals 15 residues. The CDR3 nucleotides read TGTGCCAGCGATTTTTGGGAGCGGGGCACAGATACGCAGTATTTT. Translating gives CASDFWERGTDTQYF.

This sequence joins TRBV5-1 and TRBJ1-2; D perhaps matches TRBD1 (5 bases). V was trimmed by 2 bases and J by 3 bases, leaving 11 bases between them. CDR1 and CDR2 (germline): SGHRS, YFSETQ. The CDR3 length is 14 residues. The CDR3 sequence is CASSFGEGHYGYTF. The CDR3 bases are TGCGCCAGCAGCTTCGGGGAGGGGCACTATGGCTACACCTTC.

The rearrangement joins TRBV4-1 to TRBJ1-4, with unresolved D. Trimming cost V 4 bases and J 4 bases, with 10 bases left between them. CDR3 size: 14 residues. In germline, CDR1 is MGHRA, CDR2 YSYEKL. CDR3 sequence reads: CASSRMGGNEKLFF. The CDR3 DNA reads as TGCGCCAGCAGCCGGATGGGAGGTAATGAAAAACTGTTTTTT.